The 30 T cell receptor beta chains reported below all come from one sample, sequenced in a study of blood T cells in healthy people across ages (dated by TCRdb to 2013 to 2016). The library was prepared using 5' RACE. The sample was run on an Illumina HiSeq 2500. A second PCR of roughly 6 to 11 cycles was run with a J-beta primer mix and a sample-barcoded 5' primer. The public reads were quality trimmed at Q25 with fastp and then assembled into clones with MiXCR by TCRdb, keeping productive beta chains. One record per CDR3 amino acid sequence lists the most common genes and DNA. The sample table holds 1.5 million to 2 million distinct CDR3 sequences, of which about 30% were seen once. The top ten clones comprise 6.5% to 8.5% of the sample. Sequencing used blood. The receptors originated from a woman in her twenties or thirties in good health.

The V gene is TRBV2, the J gene TRBJ2-4; D unclear. The CDR3 loop spans 10 amino acids. The V and J ends lost 2 bases and 15 bases respectively, with 8 bases between them. Germline CDR1 is SNHLY and CDR2 is FYNNEI. For the CDR3, the DNA is TGTGCCAGCAGTGAACTTGGGCTGTACTTC. Its translation: CASSELGLYF.

The chain has TRBV29-1 and TRBJ2-7; 8 nucleotides agree with TRBD1. CDR1 and CDR2 (germline): SQVTM, ANQGSEA. Unmatched junction bases numbered 9, after V lost 0 bases and J lost 5 bases. The CDR3 loop spans 15 amino acids. The CDR3 DNA follows: TGCAGCGTTGAAGAGGCGTTGCAGGGGGCGGACGAGCAGTACTTC. Translated: CSVEEALQGADEQYF.

This clonotype has only a few counts. The rearrangement uses TRBV7-9 and TRBJ2-3; D is perhaps TRBD1 or TRBD2 (6 bases each). Germline CDR1 reads SEHNR; CDR2 reads FQNEAQ (reference sequence). The CDR3 contains 13 residues. Trimming pared 8 bases from V and 6 bases from J, leaving 15 bases between. The CDR3: CASGVQGGDTQYF. DNA of the CDR3: TGTGCCAGCGGGGTACAGGGAGGTGATACGCAGTATTTT.

This chain joins TRBV7-9 and TRBJ2-4, with 11 bases lining up with TRBD2. The J call may be in error: the DNA end matches TRBJ2-7 better. CDR1 is SEHNR and CDR2 is FQNEAQ in the germline V gene (reference sequence). The CDR3 is made up of 14 amino acids. The DNA for the CDR3 is TGTGCCAGCAGCGATAGCGGGGGGGCTTCCGAGCAGTACTTC. Amino acid sequence: CASSDSGGASEQYF.

V and J are TRBV7-9 and TRBJ2-2; D unresolved. The CDR3 extends over 16 amino acids. Per the germline V gene, CDR1 is SEHNR and CDR2 is FQNEAQ (reference sequence). Trimming removed 5 bases from V and 2 bases from J, with 15 bases in between. CDR3 residues: CASSPQTGSNTGELFF. The CDR3 nucleotides read TGTGCCAGCAGCCCGCAAACCGGGTCCAACACCGGGGAGCTGTTTTTT.

The V call is TRBV5-1, the J call TRBJ2-3; no definite D call. V was clipped by 0 bases and J by 9 bases, with 11 bases between them. There are 13 residues in the CDR3. Germline CDR1 reads SGHRS; CDR2 reads YFSETQ. Here the CDR3 reads CASSLEAARTQYF. CDR3 coding DNA: TGCGCCAGCAGCTTGGAGGCCGCGAGAACGCAGTATTTT.

CDR3 loop: CASRPGTGNSNQPQHF. CDR3 DNA: TGTGCCAGCAGACCAGGGACAGGTAATAGCAATCAGCCCCAGCATTTT. The chain couples TRBV2 to TRBJ1-5; 8 nucleotides match TRBD1. CDR1 and CDR2 from the germline V gene are SNHLY and FYNNEI. The CDR3 contains 16 residues. After removal of 6 bases from V and 0 bases from J, the junction contained 7 bases not matched to a gene.

A few counts support this clonotype. The DNA of the CDR3 is TGTGCCAGCAGACTGGGACAGGGGGCCTATCAGCCCCAGCATTTT. Its protein product is CASRLGQGAYQPQHF. The chain links TRBV27 to TRBJ1-5; 12 positions match TRBD1. With V trimmed by 6 bases and J by 5 bases, 5 bases remained unmatched. CDR1 is MNHEY and CDR2 is SMNVEV in the germline V gene (reference sequence). This CDR3 has 15 amino acids.

The V and J genes are TRBV30 and TRBJ2-7; D might be TRBD1 (6 bases). This CDR3 has 12 amino acids. Trimming took 1 base from V and 12 from J, leaving 16 bases between them. CDR1 is GTSNPN, CDR2 SVGIG, per germline (reference sequence). CDR3: CAWSEAFGTPYF. The CDR3 region has the DNA TGTGCCTGGAGTGAGGCTTTTGGGACACCGTACTTC.

This clonotype has a handful of counts. This sequence joins TRBV3-1 and TRBJ1-4; a possible D gene is TRBD1 (5 bases). The CDR3 is made up of 15 amino acids. CDR1 and CDR2 from the germline V gene are LGHDT and YNNKEL (reference sequence). The ends were cut back, 0 bases at V and 10 bases at J, with 15 bases in the middle. The CDR3 sequence: CASSQEEWGRAKLFF. The CDR3 DNA follows: TGTGCCAGCAGCCAAGAGGAGTGGGGCCGGGCAAAACTGTTTTTT.

This clonotype appeared a few times. The chain joins TRBV12-3 or TRBV12-4 to TRBJ1-2; D is unclear. Trimming removed 5 bases from V and 8 bases from J, with 12 bases in between. This CDR3 comprises 12 residues. The CDR3 DNA sequence: TGTGCCAGCAGTCCGGGCCTGCGGGGCTACACCTTC. The encoded protein is CASSPGLRGYTF.

This clonotype was observed a few times. V gene TRBV5-1 combines with J gene TRBJ1-6, with no clear D. V was pared by 0 bases and J by 6 bases, with 13 bases between. Germline CDR1 SGHRS, CDR2 YFSETQ. The CDR3 contains 16 residues. The CDR3 is CASSLGPAVANSPLHF. The CDR3 DNA follows: TGCGCCAGCAGCTTGGGCCCGGCCGTAGCTAATTCACCCCTCCACTTT.

This clonotype was seen more than once but under ten times. This may be a read error: a much more frequent sequence differs by one nucleotide. The chain is built from TRBV20-1 and TRBJ2-7; TRBD2 aligns across 11 bases. V dropped 5 bases and J dropped 7; count of bases not matched to a gene: 10. Per germline, CDR1 DFQATT and CDR2 SNEGSKA (reference sequence). The CDR3 has 14 residues. The CDR3, as DNA: TGCAGTGCTTCCGGGACTAGCGGCTACAATGAGCAGTACTTC. Translation gives CSASGTSGYNEQYF.

The chain couples TRBV5-5 to TRBJ1-2; D gene unclear. The CDR3 length is 16 residues. Germline V gene sequence: CDR1 SGHKS, CDR2 YYEKEE (reference sequence). Deletions cut 5 bases from V and 4 bases from J, with 21 bases between. CDR3 sequence (DNA): TGTGCCAGCAGTCGACAAACGTGGGAAATGGGCTATGGCTACACCTTC. This translates into CASSRQTWEMGYGYTF. The whole variable domain, remainder taken from reference TRBV5-5 and TRBJ1-2, is DAGVTQSPTHLIKTRGQQVTLRCSPISGHKSVSWYQQVLGQGPQFIFQYYEKEERGRGNFPDRFSARQFPNYSSELNVNALLLGDSALYLCASSRQTWEMGYGYTFGSGTRLTVV.

This clonotype has only a few counts. This chain joins TRBV20-1 and TRBJ2-1; 7 positions agree with TRBD1. V trimming: 6 bases; J trimming: 0 bases; junction bases outside the gene matches: 11. CDR1 is DFQATT and CDR2 is SNEGSKA in the germline V gene (reference sequence). The CDR3 length is 16 residues. CDR3 sequence reads: CSAEDREGASYNEQFF. The DNA of the CDR3 is TGCAGTGCCGAAGACAGGGAAGGTGCCTCCTACAATGAGCAGTTCTTC.

This clonotype was detected a few times. The rearrangement joins TRBV4-1 to TRBJ2-1; 7 bases map to TRBD2. With V trimmed by 0 bases and J by 2 bases, 4 bases remained unmatched. Looked up from germline, CDR1 is MGHRA and CDR2 is YSYEKL. This CDR3 is built from 16 residues. The CDR3 is CASSQDFRGAYNEQFF. In nucleotides, the CDR3 is TGCGCCAGCAGCCAAGATTTCCGGGGGGCCTACAATGAGCAGTTCTTC.

This chain connects TRBV29-1 to TRBJ2-2, with TRBD2 matching over 11 bases. The CDR3 spans 14 residues. Trimming at V came to 7 bases and at J to 6 bases, leaving 7 bases not matched to a gene. CDR1 and CDR2 (germline): SQVTM, ANQGSEA. Written as DNA, the CDR3 is TGCAGCGCCAGTAGCGGGAGGGCGTCCGGGGAGCTGTTTTTT. This codes for CSASSGRASGELFF.

On this clonotype: This may stem from a read error, because a much larger clone lies one nucleotide away. The V call is TRBV5-1, the J call TRBJ1-2; possible D gene TRBD1, 6 bases. The germline V gene encodes CDR1 SGHRS and CDR2 YFSETQ. The CDR3 runs 14 residues. CDR3 in amino acids: CASGLAGDNLGYTF. The CDR3 DNA sequence: TGCGCCAGCGGCTTAGCCGGGGACAATTTAGGCTACACCTTC.

This clonotype was observed at least ten times. The rearrangement uses TRBV7-2 and TRBJ2-1; no clear D. CDR3 length: 13 amino acids. From germline, CDR1 is SGHTA and CDR2 FQGNSA. V shed 1 base and J shed 2 bases, with 3 bases lying between them. The CDR3 DNA reads TGTGCCAGCAGCTTAGAAGCCTACAATGAGCAGTTCTTC. Amino acids: CASSLEAYNEQFF.

This clonotype showed up just a few times. The chain uses TRBV20-1 and TRBJ2-5; maybe TRBD2 (6 bases). The end of the DNA is better explained by TRBJ2-7, so the J call may be wrong. Germline V gene lookup returns CDR1 DFQATT and CDR2 SNEGSKA (reference sequence). The CDR3 contains 15 residues. CDR3 protein: CSARDRTNVFYEQYF. CDR3 nucleotide sequence: TGCAGTGCTAGAGATCGGACTAACGTTTTCTACGAGCAGTACTTC.

This clonotype was found many times. The chain is built from TRBV9 and TRBJ2-3, with no clear D. Germline V gene sequence: CDR1 SGDLS, CDR2 YYNGEE. The CDR3 is 14 residues long. Between the trimmed V and J ends, which lost 4 bases and 2 bases, there was a span of 11 bases. The DNA for the CDR3 is TGTGCCAGCAGCCCACCCTCAGTCACAGATACGCAGTATTTT. It encodes CASSPPSVTDTQYF.

In its sample, this clonotype was seen a few times. The V call is TRBV7-2, the J call TRBJ2-3; D gene uncertain. Germline-derived CDR1 and CDR2 are SGHTA and FQGNSA. The V end was cut by 5 bases, the J end by 5 bases, with 11 bases between. The CDR3 length is 13 residues. CDR3 coding DNA: TGTGCCAGCAGCAAATCCAGAGGAGATACGCAGTATTTT. Translating gives CASSKSRGDTQYF.

The chain employs TRBV15 and TRBJ2-7; D tentatively reads TRBD1 or TRBD2 (5 bases each). CDR3 length: 14 residues. Deletions cut 2 bases from V and 4 bases from J, with 12 bases between. Per germline, CDR1 LNHNV and CDR2 YYDKDF (reference sequence). The CDR3 protein is CATSRSGTMYEQYF. The DNA for the CDR3 is TGTGCCACCAGCAGATCCGGGACGATGTACGAGCAGTACTTC.

The rearrangement links TRBV5-5 to TRBJ2-3; the D is unclear. The CDR3 sequence is 13 residues long. The germline gives CDR1 SGHKS, CDR2 YYEKEE (reference sequence). Trimming took 6 bases from V and 2 from J, leaving 10 bases between them. The chain's CDR3 is CASTMVDTDTQYF. In DNA, the CDR3 is TGTGCCAGCACAATGGTCGACACAGATACGCAGTATTTT.

The gene calls are TRBV7-6 and TRBJ2-3, with 8 bases lining up with TRBD1. Per germline, CDR1 SGHVS and CDR2 FNYEAQ. CDR3 length: 16 amino acids. V lost 0 bases, J lost 2 bases, and 4 bases stayed unmatched. This CDR3 is CASSLAGRGPTDTQYF. The CDR3 nucleotides read TGTGCCAGCAGCTTAGCGGGCAGGGGGCCCACAGATACGCAGTATTTT.

As regards this clonotype: Being one base from a much bigger clone, this may be a read error. The chain joins TRBV4-3 to TRBJ2-4; 7 nucleotides align to TRBD2. The DNA end lines up better with TRBJ2-7; the J call may be wrong. CDR1 is LGHNA and CDR2 is YSLEER in the germline V gene. The CDR3 has 15 amino acids. The CDR3 sequence: CASSLRWTSPDEQYF. The CDR3 DNA follows: TGCGCCAGCAGCCTCCGATGGACTAGTCCCGACGAGCAGTACTTC.

This clonotype turned up a few times. The rearrangement joins TRBV29-1 to TRBJ1-2, with 12 bases matching TRBD1. CDR1 is SQVTM, CDR2 ANQGSEA, per germline. The CDR3 covers 18 residues. V was clipped by 0 bases and J by 5 bases; unmatched bases: 13. The CDR3 sequence: CSVEERSGTGGPGYGYTF. The CDR3 DNA is TGCAGCGTTGAAGAGCGATCCGGGACAGGGGGCCCTGGGTATGGCTACACCTTC.

A note on this clonotype: The germline gene is not matched at one end of the junction; a read error may be the cause. The rearrangement uses TRBV5-1 and TRBJ2-2; D is perhaps TRBD2 (5 bases). The CDR3 has 11 residues. Germline CDR1 is SGHRS and CDR2 is YFSETQ. The CDR3 sequence is CASSSTGERFF. The CDR3 coding sequence is TGCGCCAGCAGCTCCACCGGGGAGCGGTTTTTT.

The chain joins TRBV6-1 to TRBJ1-4, with 7 bases identical to TRBD1. Germline V gene lookup returns CDR1 MNHNS and CDR2 SASEGT. The CDR3 runs to 17 residues. Trimming at V came to 5 bases and at J to 0 bases, leaving 9 bases not matched to a gene. CDR3 DNA sequence: TGTGCCAGCAGTCGGGACAGACGTCTAGCAACTAATGAAAAACTGTTTTTT. It specifies CASSRDRRLATNEKLFF.

This clonotype was seen many times. The rearrangement uses TRBV2 and TRBJ1-5, with D unresolved. This CDR3 has 14 amino acids. Germline CDR1 is SNHLY and CDR2 is FYNNEI. V was trimmed by 5 bases and J by 5 bases, leaving 13 bases between them. The CDR3 is CASSFSAQDQPQHF. CDR3 nucleotides: TGTGCCAGCAGTTTTTCAGCTCAGGATCAGCCCCAGCATTTT. The full variable domain, in which reference TRBV2 and TRBJ1-5 provide the parts outside the CDR3, is EPEVTQTPSHQVTQMGQEVILRCVPISNHLYFYWYRQILGQKVEFLVSFYNNEISEKSEIFDDQFSVERPDGSNFTLKIRSTKLEDSAMYFCASSFSAQDQPQHFGDGTRLSIL.